The 24 T cell receptor beta chains in this list originate from one sample, sequenced in a study of shared clonotypes between healthy human individuals. CD8 cells classed as naive were CD45RO-negative and positively selected for CCR7, excluding terminally differentiated effector memory CD45RA+ cells. The assay was immunoSEQ multiplex PCR, and TCRdb's table has in-frame clones only and misses some. Seen here are approximately 840,000 clones, about 96% observed once, and the top ten hold under 0.3%. The sample was naive CD8+ T cells sorted from blood. The receptors stem from a man aged 25 to 40 in good health.

The chain is built from TRBV7-3 and TRBJ2-1, with a weak D call TRBD2 (5 bases). V lost 0 bases and J lost 4, with 16 bases in between. CDR1 is SGHTA, CDR2 FQGTGA, per germline. The CDR3 length is 17 residues. DNA of the CDR3: TGTGCCAGCAGCTTAACCCATAGCGTTATAGGGTACAATGAGCAGTTCTTC. It yields the protein CASSLTHSVIGYNEQFF.

This chain connects TRBV14 to TRBJ2-7; 13 nucleotides agree with TRBD2. The V and J ends lost 0 bases and 7 bases, in that order; junction bases with no gene match: 3. The germline V gene has CDR1 SGHDN and CDR2 FVKESK. This CDR3 comprises 15 residues. CDR3 sequence reads: CASSQDWTSGSEQYF. The CDR3 nucleotides are TGTGCCAGCAGCCAAGACTGGACTAGCGGGAGTGAGCAGTACTTC.

The chain joins TRBV28 to TRBJ1-5; D ambiguous. This CDR3 spans 15 amino acids. Between the trimmed V and J ends, which lost 5 bases and 1 base, there was a span of 12 bases. Germline V lookup: CDR1 MDHEN, CDR2 SYDVKM. CDR3 amino acids: CASSQDLASNQPQHF. The CDR3 DNA reads as TGTGCCAGCAGTCAGGATTTAGCAAGCAATCAGCCCCAGCATTTT.

V gene TRBV11-2 combines with J gene TRBJ2-1; 8 bases align to TRBD2. The germline V gene encodes CDR1 SGHAT and CDR2 FQNNGV. CDR3 length equals 14 residues. After removal of 9 bases from V and 0 bases from J, the junction contained 4 bases not matched to a gene. The CDR3 region is CASRSGSSYNEQFF. The DNA of the CDR3 is TGTGCCAGTAGAAGCGGGAGCTCCTACAATGAGCAGTTCTTC. The full variable domain, completed using reference TRBV11-2 and TRBJ2-1, is EAGVAQSPRYKIIEKRQSVAFWCNPISGHATLYWYQQILGQGPKLLIQFQNNGVVDDSQLPKDRFSAERLKGVDSTLKIQPAKLEDSAVYLCASRSGSSYNEQFFGPGTRLTVL.

The chain uses TRBV7-9 and TRBJ2-3, with D unclear. Per germline, CDR1 SEHNR and CDR2 FQNEAQ (reference sequence). The V end was cut by 7 bases, the J end by 1 base, with 21 bases between. This CDR3 is 17 amino acids long. The CDR3 loop is CASNPQRPTPGTDTQYF. CDR3 coding DNA: TGTGCCAGCAACCCCCAGAGGCCAACCCCTGGCACAGATACGCAGTATTTT.

This rearrangement joins TRBV15 to TRBJ2-7, with D possibly being TRBD1 (6 bases). This CDR3 is 11 amino acids long. Germline assignment: CDR1 LNHNV and CDR2 YYDKDF (reference sequence). Trimming removed 3 bases from V and 13 bases from J, with 13 bases in between. CDR3 coding DNA: TGTGCCACCAGCAGCGAGGGGGTTCGATACTTC. It encodes CATSSEGVRYF.

The chain is built from TRBV15 and TRBJ2-7; possible D gene TRBD1, 6 bases. The CDR3 is made up of 12 amino acids. V dropped 6 bases and J dropped 5 bases, with 11 bases sitting between them. In germline, CDR1 is LNHNV, CDR2 YYDKDF (reference sequence). The CDR3 loop reads CATRGGFHEQYF. CDR3 DNA: TGTGCCACCAGAGGGGGATTCCACGAGCAGTACTTC. Combining the CDR3 with reference TRBV15 and TRBJ2-7 gives the whole variable domain DAMVIQNPRYQVTQFGKPVTLSCSQTLNHNVMYWYQQKSSQAPKLLFHYYDKDFNNEADTPDNFQSRRPNTSFCFLDIRSPGLGDTAMYLCATRGGFHEQYFGPGTRLTVT.

The chain couples TRBV12-5 to TRBJ2-1, with 9 bases lining up with TRBD2. V trimming: 6 bases; J trimming: 4 bases; junction bases outside the gene matches: 4. Germline lookup yields CDR1 LGHNT and CDR2 FRNRAP. This CDR3 contains 14 residues. The CDR3 loop reads CASGLTSGYNEQFF. CDR3 DNA: TGTGCTAGTGGCCTAACTAGCGGGTACAATGAGCAGTTCTTC. The whole variable domain, filled in from reference TRBV12-5 and TRBJ2-1, reads DARVTQTPRHKVTEMGQEVTMRCQPILGHNTVFWYRQTMMQGLELLAYFRNRAPLDDSGMPKDRFSAEMPDATLATLKIQPSEPRDSAVYFCASGLTSGYNEQFFGPGTRLTVL.

This rearrangement joins TRBV4-1 to TRBJ2-3; 10 bases are a match to TRBD2. CDR3 size: 18 residues. V lost 2 bases, J lost 0 bases, and 8 bases stayed unmatched. Germline assignment: CDR1 MGHRA and CDR2 YSYEKL. CDR3 protein: CASSQRLAGPGSTDTQYF. The CDR3, as DNA: TGCGCCAGCAGCCAACGACTAGCGGGCCCGGGTAGCACAGATACGCAGTATTTT.

The chain couples TRBV7-9 to TRBJ1-2; D is unresolved. The CDR3 is 16 amino acids. Trimming stripped 5 bases from V and 2 bases from J, with 18 bases between. CDR1 SEHNR and CDR2 FQNEAQ come from the germline V gene (reference sequence). CDR3 sequence reads: CASSASIGGTNYGYTF. The CDR3 DNA reads as TGTGCCAGCAGCGCAAGTATCGGAGGCACCAACTATGGCTACACCTTC.

J is TRBJ1-1 and V is TRBV9; TRBD1 matches 9 bases. Germline lookup yields CDR1 SGDLS and CDR2 YYNGEE. The CDR3 totals 12 residues. With V trimmed by 3 bases and J by 12 bases, 6 bases remained unmatched. The CDR3 reads CASSAGTGRTFF. Here the CDR3 DNA reads TGTGCCAGCAGCGCCGGGACAGGGCGGACTTTCTTT.

The CDR3 coding sequence is TGTGCCAGCGGGACGGTGGATCACGAGCAGTACTTC. Translation: CASGTVDHEQYF. The J gene is TRBJ2-7, the V gene TRBV7-9; D possibly uses TRBD1 or TRBD2 (5 bases each). CDR1 is SEHNR and CDR2 is FQNEAQ in the germline V gene (reference sequence). This CDR3 has 12 residues. V lost 8 bases to trimming and J lost 5 bases, with 13 bases between them.

The chain is built from TRBV5-8 and TRBJ1-4; no firm D call. Between the trimmed V and J ends, which lost 4 bases and 4 bases, there was a span of 17 bases. The CDR3 loop spans 16 amino acids. Germline-derived CDR1 and CDR2 are SGHTS and YDEGEE. The CDR3 region is CASSPHPVIGNEKLFF. The CDR3, as DNA: TGTGCCAGCAGCCCTCACCCGGTTATCGGTAATGAAAAACTGTTTTTT.

This chain links TRBV7-6 with TRBJ1-3; 7 nucleotides align to TRBD1. The CDR3 runs to 14 residues. Germline CDR1 SGHVS, CDR2 FNYEAQ. V lost 5 bases to trimming and J lost 2 bases; unmatched junction nucleotides: 3. In nucleotides, the CDR3 is TGTGCCAGCAGCGACAGGGTGGCTGGAAACACCATATATTTT. This translates into CASSDRVAGNTIYF.

V is TRBV7-9 and J is TRBJ1-4; 9 bases fit TRBD1. V lost 4 bases, J lost 10 bases, and 10 bases stayed unmatched. The germline V gene encodes CDR1 SEHNR and CDR2 FQNEAQ (reference sequence). The CDR3 contains 15 residues. The CDR3 nucleotides are TGTGCCAGCAGCTACGAAGGGGACAGGGTTCGAAAACTGTTTTTT. This sequence encodes CASSYEGDRVRKLFF.

This chain uses TRBV27 with TRBJ2-3, with D perhaps TRBD1 (7 bases). The CDR3 extends over 14 amino acids. The germline V and J ends were trimmed by 5 bases and 4 bases, with 13 bases remaining between them. Germline V gene data show CDR1 as MNHEY and CDR2 as SMNVEV (reference sequence). DNA of the CDR3: TGTGCCAGCAGTCCATCCAGGGGGGCAGATACGCAGTATTTT. Encoded protein: CASSPSRGADTQYF.

The CDR3 here is CASSDIPSGYGYTF. As DNA, the CDR3 is TGTGCCAGCAGTGATATCCCATCGGGCTATGGCTACACCTTC. The J gene is TRBJ1-2, the V gene TRBV6-1, with D hard to call. CDR3 length equals 14 residues. Germline V gene data show CDR1 as MNHNS and CDR2 as SASEGT. V lost 3 bases, J lost 4 bases, and 12 bases lay in between.

The rearrangement uses TRBV11-2 and TRBJ2-7, with TRBD2 identical over 7 bases. V dropped 1 base and J dropped 3; count of bases not matched to a gene: 6. The CDR3 contains 15 residues. Germline V CDR1 and CDR2: SGHAT, FQNNGV. The CDR3 DNA follows: TGTGCCAGCAGCTTAGCCCAGCGGGGCCACTACGAGCAGTACTTC. This gives the protein CASSLAQRGHYEQYF.

The rearrangement joins TRBV29-1 to TRBJ2-1; D perhaps matches TRBD2 (6 bases). The CDR3 is 15 amino acids. Germline lookup yields CDR1 SQVTM and CDR2 ANQGSEA. V lost 4 bases and J lost 3, with 16 bases in between. CDR3 DNA: TGCAGCGTTGTACTAGCAGGAGAGAGCTACAATGAGCAGTTCTTC. This encodes CSVVLAGESYNEQFF.

The V and J genes are TRBV11-2 and TRBJ1-1; D uncertain. Germline lookup yields CDR1 SGHAT and CDR2 FQNNGV. This CDR3 is built from 12 residues. Trimming cost V 0 bases and J 2 bases, with 1 base left between them. The CDR3 here is CASSLDNTEAFF. CDR3 DNA sequence: TGTGCCAGCAGCTTAGATAACACTGAAGCTTTCTTT. Drawing the rest from reference TRBV11-2 and TRBJ1-1, the complete variable domain is EAGVAQSPRYKIIEKRQSVAFWCNPISGHATLYWYQQILGQGPKLLIQFQNNGVVDDSQLPKDRFSAERLKGVDSTLKIQPAKLEDSAVYLCASSLDNTEAFFGQGTRLTVV.

The chain uses TRBV18 and TRBJ1-1; D is perhaps TRBD1 (6 bases). The CDR3 runs 17 residues. Germline-derived CDR1 and CDR2 are KGHSH and LQKENI. Trimming stripped 3 bases from V and 1 base from J, with 18 bases between. The chain's CDR3 is CASSPDASDRRNTEAFF. CDR3 coding DNA: TGTGCCAGCTCACCGGACGCCTCGGACAGAAGGAACACTGAAGCTTTCTTT.

The chain carries TRBV5-6 and TRBJ2-1, with 9 bases fitting TRBD2. This CDR3 contains 17 residues. Germline values: CDR1 SGHDT, CDR2 YYEEEE. J was trimmed by 10 bases and V by 4 bases; bases with no gene match: 18. The CDR3 protein is CASSTGPPAGGPREQFF. The CDR3, as DNA: TGTGCCAGCAGCACCGGACCCCCGGCGGGAGGGCCGAGGGAGCAGTTCTTC.

This clone appeared a single time. The rearrangement joins TRBV5-4 to TRBJ1-1; no firm D call. CDR3 length equals 15 residues. Trimming took 3 bases from V and 0 from J, leaving 12 bases between them. The germline gives CDR1 SGHNT, CDR2 YYREEE (reference sequence). The CDR3 loop reads CASSSGSGMNTEAFF. The CDR3 region has the DNA TGTGCCAGCAGCTCGGGGTCCGGCATGAACACTGAAGCTTTCTTT. The full variable domain, with the rest looked up from reference TRBV5-4 and TRBJ1-1, is ETGVTQSPTHLIKTRGQQVTLRCSSQSGHNTVSWYQQALGQGPQFIFQYYREEENGRGNFPPRFSGLQFPNYSSELNVNALELDDSALYLCASSSGSGMNTEAFFGQGTRLTVV.

The table lists this clone with a count of one. V and J are TRBV4-1 and TRBJ2-7; TRBD1 agrees at 9 bases. This CDR3 contains 15 residues. Germline CDR1 is MGHRA and CDR2 is YSYEKL. Germline trimming cut 4 bases from V and 4 bases from J; bases unmatched to any gene: 8. CDR3: CASSLGQGVGYEQYF. The CDR3 DNA is TGCGCCAGCAGCCTGGGACAGGGTGTCGGGTACGAGCAGTACTTC.